These T cell receptor beta chains were read from a single sample in a study of cytomegalovirus exposure and HLA in healthy donors. Method: immunoSEQ multiplex PCR; TCRdb's copy keeps in-frame clones and lacks some. Among about 120,000 clones, nearly 80% were seen once, and the ten largest hold 3% to 4%. The sequencing input was PBMCs. These receptors were taken from a woman aged 30 to 39 in good health and CMV-seropositive. Both conserved end residues are part of each CDR3. The order of the fields is D gene, V gene, J gene, clone size, CDR3 DNA, CDR3 protein. The D gene is left open where the match is weak. Clone size is not always given. Where it is, it says once, few, many or a class for expanded clones.

d_gene: TRBD2
v_gene: TRBV5-5
j_gene: TRBJ2-3
abundance: NA
CDR3nt: TGTGCCAGCAGCTTGGTGACTAGCGGGGGCACAGATACGCAGTATTTT
CDR3aa: CASSLVTSGGTDTQYF

d_gene: TRBD2
v_gene: TRBV27
j_gene: TRBJ2-1
abundance: NA
CDR3nt: TGTGCCAGCACCCTTCTGCGGGGGAACTACAATGAGCAGTTCTTC
CDR3aa: CASTLLRGNYNEQFF

d_gene: NA
v_gene: TRBV9
j_gene: TRBJ1-2
abundance: NA
CDR3nt: TGTGCCAGCAGCGTAGACCCGGGTTTATATGGCTACACCTTC
CDR3aa: CASSVDPGLYGYTF

d_gene: NA
v_gene: TRBV29-1
j_gene: TRBJ1-2
abundance: NA
CDR3nt: TGCAGCGCAGGTGGAGGAGCAGAGAACTATGGCTACACCTTC
CDR3aa: CSAGGGAENYGYTF

d_gene: NA
v_gene: TRBV4-3
j_gene: TRBJ1-6
abundance: once
CDR3nt: TGCGCCAGCAGCCAAGTGACAGGTTCACCCCTCCACTTT
CDR3aa: CASSQVTGSPLHF

d_gene: NA
v_gene: TRBV4-3
j_gene: TRBJ2-5
abundance: NA
CDR3nt: TGCGCCAGCAGCCAGCAACTAGACTTTGGGGAGACCCAGTACTTC
CDR3aa: CASSQQLDFGETQYF

d_gene: TRBD2
v_gene: TRBV5-1
j_gene: TRBJ2-2
abundance: NA
CDR3nt: TGCGCCAGCAGCCTTAGCGGGGGGGCGAGCACCGGGGAGCTGTTTTTT
CDR3aa: CASSLSGGASTGELFF

d_gene: NA
v_gene: TRBV9
j_gene: TRBJ1-2
abundance: NA
CDR3nt: TGTGCCAGCAGCGTAGGGGCTACAGGGTCGTATGGCTACACCTTC
CDR3aa: CASSVGATGSYGYTF

d_gene: NA
v_gene: TRBV28
j_gene: TRBJ1-2
abundance: NA
CDR3nt: TGTGCCAGCAGTTTAGGGGCGGACAGCTATGGCTACACCTTC
CDR3aa: CASSLGADSYGYTF

d_gene: TRBD1
v_gene: TRBV4-3
j_gene: TRBJ1-1
abundance: NA
CDR3nt: TGCGCCAGCAGCCACCAGGGGGACACTGAAGCTTTCTTT
CDR3aa: CASSHQGDTEAFF

d_gene: NA
v_gene: TRBV27
j_gene: TRBJ2-7
abundance: NA
CDR3nt: TGTGCCAGCACCCTCTCTGCGGGATTTCTCTACGAGCAGTACTTC
CDR3aa: CASTLSAGFLYEQYF

d_gene: TRBD2
v_gene: TRBV10-3
j_gene: TRBJ2-3
abundance: NA
CDR3nt: TGTGCCATCGGGAGTAGCGGGGCTTTCACAGATACGCAGTATTTT
CDR3aa: CAIGSSGAFTDTQYF

d_gene: NA
v_gene: TRBV4-1
j_gene: TRBJ1-2
abundance: NA
CDR3nt: TGCGCCAGCAGCCAAGGCTCCCCCGCGGGGGGTAGAGGCTACACCTTC
CDR3aa: CASSQGSPAGGRGYTF

d_gene: NA
v_gene: TRBV11-2
j_gene: TRBJ1-2
abundance: NA
CDR3nt: TGTGCCAGCAGCTTATCGGGGAGGAATGGCTACACCTTC
CDR3aa: CASSLSGRNGYTF

d_gene: TRBD1
v_gene: TRBV7-6
j_gene: TRBJ1-2
abundance: NA
CDR3nt: TGTGCCAGCAGCCCAATAACAGGGGGCCGGGGCTACACCTTC
CDR3aa: CASSPITGGRGYTF

d_gene: TRBD2
v_gene: TRBV6-5
j_gene: TRBJ2-3
abundance: NA
CDR3nt: TGTGCCAGCAGTTACGGACTAGCATCAGATACGCAGTATTTT
CDR3aa: CASSYGLASDTQYF

d_gene: NA
v_gene: TRBV7-3
j_gene: TRBJ1-2
abundance: NA
CDR3nt: TGTGCCAGCAGCTTGTCGGGTTCCAGGGGTGGCTACACCTTC
CDR3aa: CASSLSGSRGGYTF

d_gene: NA
v_gene: TRBV18
j_gene: TRBJ2-5
abundance: NA
CDR3nt: TGTGCCAGCTCACCACCCGTTACGGGGATGGGAGAGACCCAGTACTTC
CDR3aa: CASSPPVTGMGETQYF

d_gene: NA
v_gene: TRBV9
j_gene: TRBJ1-1
abundance: NA
CDR3nt: TGTGCCAGCAGCGTAGGGGGTACGGGGGTGAACACTGAAGCTTTCTTT
CDR3aa: CASSVGGTGVNTEAFF

d_gene: NA
v_gene: TRBV12-2
j_gene: TRBJ2-1
abundance: once
CDR3nt: TGTGCAAGTCGCGTAGGAGGGGCGGGGGGCTGTAGCTCCTACAATGAGCAGTTCTTC
CDR3aa: CASRVGGAGGCSSYNEQFF

d_gene: NA
v_gene: TRBV5-4
j_gene: TRBJ1-1
abundance: NA
CDR3nt: TGTGCCAGCAGCATTACACAGACCATGAACACTGAAGCTTTCTTT
CDR3aa: CASSITQTMNTEAFF

d_gene: NA
v_gene: TRBV18
j_gene: TRBJ1-2
abundance: NA
CDR3nt: TGTGCCAGCTCACCATATTGGCAGGGGACCCCCTATGGCTACACCTTC
CDR3aa: CASSPYWQGTPYGYTF

d_gene: TRBD1
v_gene: TRBV29-1
j_gene: TRBJ2-5
abundance: once
CDR3nt: TGCAGCGTTGCGGGACAGCAAGAGACCCAGTACTTC
CDR3aa: CSVAGQQETQYF

d_gene: TRBD1
v_gene: TRBV5-1
j_gene: TRBJ1-5
abundance: NA
CDR3nt: TGCGCCAGCAGCCCGACGGACAGGGTTCGTCAGCCCCAGCATTTT
CDR3aa: CASSPTDRVRQPQHF

d_gene: TRBD1
v_gene: TRBV19
j_gene: TRBJ2-7
abundance: NA
CDR3nt: TGTGCCAGTAGTACACGACAGGGGGGATTGAACGAGCAGTACTTC
CDR3aa: CASSTRQGGLNEQYF

d_gene: NA
v_gene: TRBV7-8
j_gene: TRBJ1-2
abundance: NA
CDR3nt: TGTGCCAGCAGCCCCGACAGGCGGATTGGGGGCTACACCTTC
CDR3aa: CASSPDRRIGGYTF

d_gene: NA
v_gene: TRBV2
j_gene: TRBJ2-2
abundance: NA
CDR3nt: TGTGCCAGCAGTGAACTGCGGGGACGTCGGACCACCGGGGAGCTGTTTTTT
CDR3aa: CASSELRGRRTTGELFF

d_gene: TRBD2
v_gene: TRBV7-8
j_gene: TRBJ2-2
abundance: NA
CDR3nt: TGTGCCAGCAGCCCCAGGGAACTAGCGGGTCATCCCTTCGTCGGGGAGCTGTTTTTT
CDR3aa: CASSPRELAGHPFVGELFF

d_gene: TRBD2
v_gene: TRBV4-3
j_gene: TRBJ2-1
abundance: NA
CDR3nt: TGCGCCAGCAGCCAAGAGGGTGGCGGGGGGTCCTACAATGAGCAGTTCTTC
CDR3aa: CASSQEGGGGSYNEQFF

d_gene: NA
v_gene: TRBV7-9
j_gene: TRBJ1-2
abundance: NA
CDR3nt: TGTGCCAGCAGTCGACGCGGGGATTCGTATGGCTACACCTTC
CDR3aa: CASSRRGDSYGYTF

d_gene: TRBD2
v_gene: TRBV2
j_gene: TRBJ2-7
abundance: NA
CDR3nt: TGTGCCAGCAGTGTCGGGGGAGGGGCCTACGAGCAGTACTTC
CDR3aa: CASSVGGGAYEQYF

d_gene: NA
v_gene: TRBV6-5
j_gene: TRBJ2-3
abundance: NA
CDR3nt: TGTGCCACTACCTTCCCGGGGGTGGATACGCAGTATTTT
CDR3aa: CATTFPGVDTQYF

d_gene: NA
v_gene: TRBV6-5
j_gene: TRBJ2-3
abundance: few
CDR3nt: TGTGCCAGCAGTCCATCGGGGTTGTCGGCAGATACGCAGTATTTT
CDR3aa: CASSPSGLSADTQYF

d_gene: TRBD1
v_gene: TRBV5-6
j_gene: TRBJ2-7
abundance: NA
CDR3nt: TGTGCCAGCAGCCTAGTGGGACAGGGGGCCTACGAGCAGTACTTC
CDR3aa: CASSLVGQGAYEQYF

d_gene: NA
v_gene: TRBV28
j_gene: TRBJ1-1
abundance: NA
CDR3nt: TGTGCCAGCAGTTCCGGACAGCCAGGCAAAGCTTTCTTT
CDR3aa: CASSSGQPGKAFF

d_gene: NA
v_gene: TRBV7-2
j_gene: TRBJ2-3
abundance: few
CDR3nt: TGTGCCAGCAGCTTCGACGGGTACACAGATACGCAGTATTTT
CDR3aa: CASSFDGYTDTQYF

d_gene: NA
v_gene: TRBV5-1
j_gene: TRBJ2-3
abundance: NA
CDR3nt: TGCGCCAGCAGCTTCCCTCCCGGACAAAACACAGATACGCAGTATTTT
CDR3aa: CASSFPPGQNTDTQYF

d_gene: TRBD2
v_gene: TRBV6-1
j_gene: TRBJ2-2
abundance: few
CDR3nt: TGTGCCAGCAGTGAAGGGCTAGCGGGGGTCTTCACCGGGGAGCTGTTTTTT
CDR3aa: CASSEGLAGVFTGELFF

d_gene: NA
v_gene: TRBV19
j_gene: TRBJ1-5
abundance: NA
CDR3nt: TGTGCCAGTAGCCCGCGGGCGAGGGATCAGCCCCAGCATTTT
CDR3aa: CASSPRARDQPQHF

d_gene: NA
v_gene: TRBV7-9
j_gene: TRBJ2-7
abundance: NA
CDR3nt: TGTGCCAGCAGCTTAGGGACAGCAACCTACGAGCAGTACTTC
CDR3aa: CASSLGTATYEQYF

d_gene: TRBD1
v_gene: TRBV11-2
j_gene: TRBJ1-1
abundance: NA
CDR3nt: TGTGCCAGCAGCTTCTTCGCGACAGGGGACACTGAAGCTTTCTTT
CDR3aa: CASSFFATGDTEAFF

d_gene: NA
v_gene: TRBV6-5
j_gene: TRBJ1-4
abundance: NA
CDR3nt: TGTGCCACCGGCGGTTGGTTCGGGGAAGAAAAACTGTTTTTT
CDR3aa: CATGGWFGEEKLFF

d_gene: TRBD1
v_gene: TRBV28
j_gene: TRBJ1-4
abundance: NA
CDR3nt: TGTGCCAGCAGTTTATTTGGGACAGGGGGGGAAAAACTGTTTTTT
CDR3aa: CASSLFGTGGEKLFF

d_gene: TRBD1
v_gene: TRBV27
j_gene: TRBJ2-1
abundance: NA
CDR3nt: TGTGCCAGCAGCCGTACAGGGGACCCTAGCTCCTACAATGAGCAGTTCTTC
CDR3aa: CASSRTGDPSSYNEQFF

d_gene: NA
v_gene: TRBV19
j_gene: TRBJ2-7
abundance: few
CDR3nt: TGTGCCAGTAGTACGGGGGACCTCTACGAGCAGTACTTC
CDR3aa: CASSTGDLYEQYF

d_gene: TRBD1
v_gene: TRBV7-6
j_gene: TRBJ2-7
abundance: NA
CDR3nt: TGTGCCAGCAGCCAGGTGGGGGGACAGGGGGGGGAGCAGTACTTC
CDR3aa: CASSQVGGQGGEQYF

d_gene: NA
v_gene: TRBV6-5
j_gene: TRBJ2-1
abundance: NA
CDR3nt: TGTGCCAGCAGCTTGGACAGCAGGGCGGTCAATGAGCAGTTCTTC
CDR3aa: CASSLDSRAVNEQFF

d_gene: TRBD1
v_gene: TRBV4-1
j_gene: TRBJ1-1
abundance: once
CDR3nt: TGCGCCAGCAGCCGGTTACAGGGGGACACTGAAGCTTTCTTT
CDR3aa: CASSRLQGDTEAFF

d_gene: NA
v_gene: TRBV4-2
j_gene: TRBJ2-6
abundance: NA
CDR3nt: TGTGCCAGCAGCCAAGAGTGGAGGGAGGCTGGGGCCAACGTCCTGACTTTC
CDR3aa: CASSQEWREAGANVLTF

d_gene: TRBD1
v_gene: TRBV2
j_gene: TRBJ2-2
abundance: many
CDR3nt: TGTGCCAGCGCGGGGGACAGGGGACGCACCGGGGAGCTGTTTTTT
CDR3aa: CASAGDRGRTGELFF

d_gene: NA
v_gene: TRBV5-6
j_gene: TRBJ1-2
abundance: few
CDR3nt: TGTGCCAGCAGCCCGATCGGAGGGCGCAACTATGGCTACACCTTC
CDR3aa: CASSPIGGRNYGYTF

d_gene: TRBD2
v_gene: TRBV5-1
j_gene: TRBJ2-2
abundance: NA
CDR3nt: TGCGCCAGCAGCTTAGCGGGGGGGAACACCGGGGAGCTGTTTTTT
CDR3aa: CASSLAGGNTGELFF

d_gene: NA
v_gene: TRBV29-1
j_gene: TRBJ2-3
abundance: once
CDR3nt: TGCAGCGTTGAAGGATGGCGGCAGAGTAGCACAGATACGCAGTATTTT
CDR3aa: CSVEGWRQSSTDTQYF

d_gene: NA
v_gene: TRBV4-3
j_gene: TRBJ2-2
abundance: NA
CDR3nt: TGCGCCAGCAGCCAAGGCGGGCCCGGGGAGCTGTTTTTT
CDR3aa: CASSQGGPGELFF

d_gene: NA
v_gene: TRBV28
j_gene: TRBJ1-1
abundance: few
CDR3nt: TGTGCCAGCAGTAGAGGTATCTACACTGAAGCTTTCTTT
CDR3aa: CASSRGIYTEAFF